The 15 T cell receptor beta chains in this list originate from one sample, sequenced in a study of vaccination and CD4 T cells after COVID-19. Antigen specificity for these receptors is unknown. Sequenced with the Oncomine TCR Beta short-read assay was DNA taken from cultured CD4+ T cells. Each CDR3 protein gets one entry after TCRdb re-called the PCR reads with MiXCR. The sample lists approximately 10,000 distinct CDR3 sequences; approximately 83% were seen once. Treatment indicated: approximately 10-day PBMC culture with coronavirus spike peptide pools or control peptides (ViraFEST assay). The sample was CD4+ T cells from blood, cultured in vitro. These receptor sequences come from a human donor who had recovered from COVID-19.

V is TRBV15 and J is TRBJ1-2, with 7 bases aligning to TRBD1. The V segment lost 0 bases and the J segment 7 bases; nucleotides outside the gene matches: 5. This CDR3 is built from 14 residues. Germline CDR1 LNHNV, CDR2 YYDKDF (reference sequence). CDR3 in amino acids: CATSRDRGFGGYTF. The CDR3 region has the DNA TGTGCCACCAGCAGAGACAGGGGGTTTGGTGGCTACACCTTC.

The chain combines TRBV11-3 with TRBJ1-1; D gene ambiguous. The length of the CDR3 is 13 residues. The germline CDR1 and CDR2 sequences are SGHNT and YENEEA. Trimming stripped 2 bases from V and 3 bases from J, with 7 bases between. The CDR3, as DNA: TGTGCCAGCAGCTTATCCGGATACACTGAAGCTTTCTTT. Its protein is CASSLSGYTEAFF.

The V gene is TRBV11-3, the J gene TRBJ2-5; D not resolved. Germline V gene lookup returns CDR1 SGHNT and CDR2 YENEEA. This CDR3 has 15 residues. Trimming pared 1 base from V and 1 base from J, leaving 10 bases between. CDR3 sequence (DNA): TGTGCCAGCAGCTTAGCCGAGATGAGCCAAGAGACCCAGTACTTC. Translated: CASSLAEMSQETQYF.

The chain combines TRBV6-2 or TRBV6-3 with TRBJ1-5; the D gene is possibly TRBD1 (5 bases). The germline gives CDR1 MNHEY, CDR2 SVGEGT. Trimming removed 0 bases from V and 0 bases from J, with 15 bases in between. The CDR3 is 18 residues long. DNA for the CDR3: TGTGCCAGCAGTTACTCAGCCGGGGGACGTTATAGCAATCAGCCCCAGCATTTT. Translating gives CASSYSAGGRYSNQPQHF.

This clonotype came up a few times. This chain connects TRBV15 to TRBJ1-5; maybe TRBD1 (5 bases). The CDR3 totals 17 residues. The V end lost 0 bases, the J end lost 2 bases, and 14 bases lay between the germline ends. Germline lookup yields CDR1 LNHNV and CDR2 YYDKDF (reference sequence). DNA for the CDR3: TGTGCCACCAGCAGAGATTCGGGGCGACCGGGCAATCAGCCCCAGCATTTT. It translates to CATSRDSGRPGNQPQHF.

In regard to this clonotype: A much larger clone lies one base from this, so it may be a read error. The CDR3 nucleotides read TGTGTCAGCAGCGTCGGCGCCAGTCTATTGGGAGACGAGCAGTACTTC. Translation gives CVSSVGASLLGDEQYF. V usage is TRBV11-3 and J usage is TRBJ2-7, with D possibly TRBD2 on 5 matching bases. The germline V gene encodes CDR1 SGHNT and CDR2 YENEEA. The CDR3 loop spans 16 amino acids.

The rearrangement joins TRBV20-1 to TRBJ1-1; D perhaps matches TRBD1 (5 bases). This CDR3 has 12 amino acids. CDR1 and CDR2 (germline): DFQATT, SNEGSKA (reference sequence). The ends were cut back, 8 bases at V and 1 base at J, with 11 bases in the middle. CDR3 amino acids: CSTSTANTEAFF. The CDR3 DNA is TGCAGTACCTCGACAGCGAACACTGAAGCTTTCTTT.

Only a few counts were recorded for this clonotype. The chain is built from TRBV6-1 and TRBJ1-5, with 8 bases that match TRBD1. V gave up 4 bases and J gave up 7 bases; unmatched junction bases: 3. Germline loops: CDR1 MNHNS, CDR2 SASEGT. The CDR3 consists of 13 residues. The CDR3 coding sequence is TGTGCCAGCAGTGCACAGGGGGGCCAGCCCCAGCATTTT. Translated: CASSAQGGQPQHF.

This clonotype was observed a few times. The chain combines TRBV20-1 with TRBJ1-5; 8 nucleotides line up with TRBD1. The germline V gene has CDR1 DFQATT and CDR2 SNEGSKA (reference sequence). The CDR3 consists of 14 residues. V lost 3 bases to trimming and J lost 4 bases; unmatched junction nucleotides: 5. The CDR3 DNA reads TGCAGTGCTAGTGGGGGACAGGTGAATCAGCCCCAGCATTTT. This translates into CSASGGQVNQPQHF.

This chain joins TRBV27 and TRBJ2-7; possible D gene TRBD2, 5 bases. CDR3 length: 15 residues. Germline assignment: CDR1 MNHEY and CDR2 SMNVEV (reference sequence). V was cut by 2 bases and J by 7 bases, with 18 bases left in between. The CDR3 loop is CASSLLDGESREQYF. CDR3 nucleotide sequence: TGTGCCAGCAGTTTACTAGACGGGGAATCGCGAGAGCAGTACTTC.

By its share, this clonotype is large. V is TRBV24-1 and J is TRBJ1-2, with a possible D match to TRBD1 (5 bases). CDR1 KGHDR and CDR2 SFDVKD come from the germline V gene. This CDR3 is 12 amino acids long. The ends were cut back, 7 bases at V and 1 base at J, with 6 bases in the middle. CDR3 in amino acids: CATSQGNYGYTF. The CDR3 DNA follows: TGTGCCACCAGCCAGGGTAACTATGGCTACACCTTC.

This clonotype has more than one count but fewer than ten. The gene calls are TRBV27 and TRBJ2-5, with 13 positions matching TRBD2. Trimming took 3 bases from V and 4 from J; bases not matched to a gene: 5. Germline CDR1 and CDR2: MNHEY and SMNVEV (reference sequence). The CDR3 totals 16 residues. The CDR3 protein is CASSFLLAGGLETQYF. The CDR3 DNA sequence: TGTGCCAGCAGTTTCCTACTAGCGGGGGGGCTAGAGACCCAGTACTTC.

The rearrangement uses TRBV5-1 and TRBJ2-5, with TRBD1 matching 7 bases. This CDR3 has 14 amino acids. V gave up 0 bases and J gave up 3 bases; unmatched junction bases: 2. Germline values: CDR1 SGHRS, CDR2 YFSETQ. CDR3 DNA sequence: TGCGCCAGCAGCTTGGCCGGGACAGAAGAGACCCAGTACTTC. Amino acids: CASSLAGTEETQYF.

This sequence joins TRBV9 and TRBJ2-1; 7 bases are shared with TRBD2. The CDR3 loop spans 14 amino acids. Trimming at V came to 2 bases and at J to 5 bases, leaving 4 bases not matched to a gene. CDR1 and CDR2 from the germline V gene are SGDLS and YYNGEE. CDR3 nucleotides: TGTGCCAGCAGCGTGGGAGGGGAGAACAATGAGCAGTTCTTC. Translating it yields CASSVGGENNEQFF.

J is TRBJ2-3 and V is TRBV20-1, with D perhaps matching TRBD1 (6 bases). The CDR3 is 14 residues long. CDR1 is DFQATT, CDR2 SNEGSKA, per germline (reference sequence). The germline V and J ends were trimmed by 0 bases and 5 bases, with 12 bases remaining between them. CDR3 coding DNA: TGCAGTGCTAGAGATTCCCAGGGGCGAGATACGCAGTATTTT. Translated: CSARDSQGRDTQYF.